This T cell receptor (beta chain) was documented in a study of radiation and T cells in renal cell carcinoma (dated by TCRdb to the early 2020s). For the wider study: Samples were obtained from a clinical trial, in which 15 Gy stereotactic body radiation therapy was delivered to primary renal cell carcinomas and nephrectomy was performed 4 weeks later. TCR beta sequencing covered 55 or so samples in total, comprising approximately 26 tumors and about 27 peripheral blood samples. Across all 53 samples, several million unique CDR3 nucleotide sequences encoding roughly 2.7 million unique CDR3 amino acid sequences were identified.

Taken from cysteine to phenylalanine, the CDR3 has 13 residues. Just CDR3 DNA is preserved here, 39 bases in frame from base 1. Sequences MRHNA (CDR1) and SNTAGT (CDR2) are obtained from the germline V gene. For this chain, trimming is 6 bases at the V end and 7 bases at the J end, and the number of junction bases without a gene match is 6. This clone was seen a handful of times. Its cognate antigen has yet to be identified. Base quality data are lacking; no much larger clone is found one base away. Other DNA sequences in the sample encode the same CDR3. The sample's time point label, in plain terms: blood 2 weeks post-SBRT. The sample's treatment or condition label, in plain terms: 15 Gy SBRT to primary tumor, nephrectomy 4 weeks later. Serial peripheral blood from radiation-treated patients was sampled at baseline, 2 weeks and 4 weeks after SBRT to track tumor-enriched clonotypes. Every patient had renal cell carcinoma of clear cell pathology. Genomic DNA for TCR sequencing was prepared using the QIAamp DNA Blood Mini Kit (Qiagen). The analyses included just those samples that passed every quality control check.

TCR beta libraries were generated from genomic DNA with the immunoSEQ kit, following the manufacturer's recommendations. For library preparation, a first multiplex PCR was performed with proprietary primers, followed by a second PCR in which unique barcodes were added, and bead cleanups were performed after each round. A positive control reaction and a negative control reaction, both provided in the kit, were run with every batch of samples. The final libraries were assessed on an Agilent 4200 TapeStation D1000 ScreenTape, pooled by volume, and quantified by qPCR. An Illumina NextSeq500 fitted with a MidOutput 150-cycle cartridge performed the sequencing, running 156 Read1 cycles and 15 Index1 cycles with the kit's custom primers. The pooled library was loaded at 0.8 to 1 pM, and approximately 20% PhiX control was spiked in. Under the source paper's analysis protocol: Vendor-processed data were analyzed in R, and a clonotype was defined as all T cells sharing the same CDR3 nucleotide sequence. For clone abundance analyses, frequencies were normalized to the 10,000 most abundant clones per sample. Before analysis, public T cell clones were removed, and these numbered fewer than five per sample on average. Tumor-enriched and baseline blood-enriched clonotypes were defined by at least a 32-fold difference in abundance between compartments. A beta-binomial differential abundance model was used to identify clonotypes that expanded or contracted between blood time points. Tumor-blood repertoire similarity was measured with the Baroni-Urbani and Buser coefficient, and group comparisons used two-tailed Wilcoxon tests in R. What TCRdb holds here is the immuneACCESS table cut down to in-frame rearrangements. Part of the clones is not present; checked against another copy, under half of the missing clones reflect an unresolved V gene, and the others are unexplained. Clone size and the V and J calls come from that table; the DNA yielded D and trimming. This sample has roughly 150,000 clones in its table, and approximately 88% of those were observed once. 10% to 15% of the sample lies in the top ten.

Study-wide conclusions, independent of this receptor: An increase in top tumor clonotypes in blood was observed from baseline to 2 weeks post-radiation, followed by contraction by 4 weeks, which was taken to suggest transient expansion of tumor-resident clones. Because pretreatment tumor biopsies were not available, the study could not determine whether clonotypes were already present within the tumor at baseline. Tracking of blood repertoire dynamics stopped at three to four weeks after treatment, with no follow-up past that point. With a single-armed trial design, the study had no way to address how radiation dose or scheduling affects the TCR repertoire.

Here the chain combines TRBV6-4 and TRBJ1-5, with 7 bases in between that match TRBD1. The input for sequencing was blood, taken from a patient whose treatment included radiotherapy and nephrectomy. The origin of this receptor is a woman between 50 and 59 years old with renal cell carcinoma. The DNA reads as follows: TGTGCCAGCAGCACCGACAGGGACCAGCCCCAGCATTTT. It codes for CASSTDRDQPQHF.